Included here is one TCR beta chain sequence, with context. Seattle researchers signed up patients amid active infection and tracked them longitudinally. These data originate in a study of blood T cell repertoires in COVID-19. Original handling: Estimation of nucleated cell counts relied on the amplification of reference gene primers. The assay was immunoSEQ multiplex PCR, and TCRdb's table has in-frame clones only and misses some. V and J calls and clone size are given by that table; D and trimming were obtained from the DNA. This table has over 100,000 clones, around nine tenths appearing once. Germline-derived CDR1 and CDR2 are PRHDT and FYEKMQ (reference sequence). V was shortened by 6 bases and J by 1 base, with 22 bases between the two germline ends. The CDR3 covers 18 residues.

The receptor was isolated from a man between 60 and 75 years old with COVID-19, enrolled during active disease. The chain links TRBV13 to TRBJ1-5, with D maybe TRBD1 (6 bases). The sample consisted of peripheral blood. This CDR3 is CASSKLRGKAGSNQPQHF. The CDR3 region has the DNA TGTGCCAGCAGTAAACTAAGGGGGAAGGCAGGGAGCAATCAGCCCCAGCATTTT.